One sample yielded the 21 T cell receptor beta chains listed below, sequenced in a study of Ad26.COV2.S vaccination and SARS-CoV-2 variants. Sample treatment: around 19 received Ad26.COV2.S at low or high dose, single or two shots; about 5 received placebo; per-sample allocation not given. The samples date from day 63 after the first vaccine or placebo injection. Sequencing used immunoSEQ multiplex PCR; TCRdb keeps in-frame clones, though not all of them. The sample holds about 480,000 clones; roughly nine tenths are singletons and the top ten take 9.5% to 15%. The sequenced sample was peripheral blood, obtained in a trial of Ad26.COV2.S vaccine versus placebo. These receptors all come from a person aged 18-60 years who received the Ad26.COV2.S COVID-19 vaccine or a placebo.

J is TRBJ1-5 and V is TRBV28; 10 nucleotides agree with TRBD1. V lost 1 base, J lost 3 bases, and 3 bases stayed unmatched. There are 16 residues in the CDR3. The germline V gene encodes CDR1 MDHEN and CDR2 SYDVKM. CDR3 in DNA: TGTGCCAGCAGTTTATTTGGGACAGGGGTCAATCAGCCCCAGCATTTT. Translated: CASSLFGTGVNQPQHF.

The chain links TRBV30 to TRBJ1-5; D remains ambiguous. CDR1 GTSNPN and CDR2 SVGIG come from the germline V gene (reference sequence). Trimming stripped 1 base from V and 7 bases from J, with 11 bases between. This CDR3 is built from 13 residues. For the CDR3, the DNA is TGTGCCTGGAGTGCTGGGGAAGAGCAGCCCCAGCATTTT. Translation: CAWSAGEEQPQHF.

The chain is built from TRBV7-8 and TRBJ2-5, with D possibly being TRBD2 (7 bases). Germline CDR1 SGHVS, CDR2 FQNEAQ. Between the trimmed V and J ends, which lost 5 bases and 2 bases, there was a span of 18 bases. This CDR3 has 16 residues. In DNA form, the CDR3 reads TGTGCCAGCAGCCTCAGGGTGCGGGGGCAACAAGAGACCCAGTACTTC. It translates to CASSLRVRGQQETQYF. Full variable domain (rest looked up from reference TRBV7-8 and TRBJ2-5): GAGVSQSPRYKVAKRGQDVALRCDPISGHVSLFWYQQALGQGPEFLTYFQNEAQLDKSGLPSDRFFAERPEGSVSTLKIQRTQQEDSAVYLCASSLRVRGQQETQYFGPGTRLLVL.

This chain uses TRBV10-3 with TRBJ2-3; D call uncertain. CDR1 and CDR2 from the germline V gene are ENHRY and SYGVKD. The V gene lost 0 bases and the J gene lost 2 bases, with 3 bases spanning the gap. The length of the CDR3 is 13 residues. CDR3 in amino acids: CAISESPTDTQYF. The CDR3 bases are TGTGCCATCAGTGAGTCACCCACAGATACGCAGTATTTT.

The genes are TRBV28 and TRBJ1-1; the D gene is possibly TRBD1 (5 bases). The CDR3 is 14 residues long. V lost 5 bases and J lost 1, with 11 bases in between. Germline CDR1 and CDR2: MDHEN and SYDVKM. Here the CDR3 DNA reads TGTGCCAGCAGTGGGACGGCCAAGAACACTGAAGCTTTCTTT. This sequence encodes CASSGTAKNTEAFF.

V gene TRBV7-8 combines with J gene TRBJ1-2; the match to TRBD1 covers 8 bases. The V and J ends lost 2 bases and 6 bases, in that order; junction bases with no gene match: 8. This CDR3 contains 15 residues. Germline V lookup: CDR1 SGHVS, CDR2 FQNEAQ. DNA of the CDR3: TGTGCCAGCAGCTTAACCAGGGGGCCAATTAATGGCTACACCTTC. Its translation: CASSLTRGPINGYTF.

In its sample, this clone was seen a few times. V usage is TRBV6-2 or TRBV6-3 and J usage is TRBJ2-5; TRBD1 matches at 7 bases. There are 16 residues in the CDR3. Germline trimming cut 2 bases from V and 1 base from J; bases unmatched to any gene: 7. Looked up from germline, CDR1 is MNHEY and CDR2 is SVGEGT. CDR3 amino acids: CASSYDVRGRQETQYF. The CDR3 DNA is TGTGCCAGCAGTTACGACGTAAGGGGGCGCCAAGAGACCCAGTACTTC.

Note on this clone: Other DNA sequences in the same sample also yield this CDR3. V gene TRBV7-8 combines with J gene TRBJ2-7; 11 bases agree with TRBD2. This CDR3 has 15 amino acids. V shed 1 base and J 4 bases; nucleotides not matched to a gene: 3. Germline loops: CDR1 SGHVS, CDR2 FQNEAQ. CDR3 coding DNA: TGTGCCAGCAGCTTAGAAGGGACTAGCGGTTACGAGCAGTACTTC. This encodes CASSLEGTSGYEQYF.

V gene TRBV12-3 or TRBV12-4 combines with J gene TRBJ1-2, with 12 positions matching TRBD1. CDR3 length equals 13 residues. V was clipped by 6 bases and J by 8 bases; unmatched bases: 4. The CDR3 sequence is CASSRDRGLGYTF. In nucleotides, the CDR3 is TGTGCCAGCAGCCGGGACAGGGGGCTCGGCTACACCTTC.

This sequence joins TRBV28 and TRBJ1-2; D is possibly TRBD1 (5 bases). CDR3 length: 14 residues. The germline V and J ends were trimmed by 5 bases and 13 bases, with 23 bases remaining between them. Germline V gene sequence: CDR1 MDHEN, CDR2 SYDVKM. The CDR3 coding sequence is TGTGCCAGCAGTGATTCCGGGACGGGACTTTTTATCACCTTC. Translating it yields CASSDSGTGLFITF.

CDR3 nucleotides: TGTGCCAGCAGTGGACCGGGACAGACTGAGCAGTACTTC. Translation: CASSGPGQTEQYF. This chain uses TRBV25-1 with TRBJ2-7; TRBD1 agrees at 7 bases. J gave up 7 bases and V 4 bases, and 7 bases lay outside the gene matches. In germline, CDR1 is MGHDK, CDR2 SYGVNS. The CDR3 spans 13 residues.

The genes are TRBV7-8 and TRBJ1-5; D is unresolved. Looked up from germline, CDR1 is SGHVS and CDR2 is FQNEAQ. The CDR3 contains 13 residues. The V end lost 7 bases, the J end lost 1 base, and 8 bases lay between the germline ends. Here the CDR3 DNA reads TGTGCCAGCAAAGGGTCAAGCAATCAGCCCCAGCATTTT. This translates into CASKGSSNQPQHF.

The chain is built from TRBV19 and TRBJ1-5; no firm D call. Per germline, CDR1 LNHDA and CDR2 SQIVND (reference sequence). The CDR3 totals 14 residues. Trimming shortened V by 5 bases and J by 7 bases, and 15 bases separated the two germline ends. The CDR3, as DNA: TGTGCCAGTAGTCCAGGTCCGGGGAGGCAGCCCCAGCATTTT. Its protein product is CASSPGPGRQPQHF.

CDR3 nucleotides: TGTGCCAGCAGTGATACTAGCGGGAGGGAGCCTGAGCAGTTCTTC. It encodes CASSDTSGREPEQFF. The rearrangement links TRBV6-1 to TRBJ2-1, with TRBD2 identical over 13 bases. Germline V lookup: CDR1 MNHNS, CDR2 SASEGT. With V trimmed by 3 bases and J by 9 bases, 5 bases remained unmatched. This CDR3 is 15 amino acids long.

Only a few counts were recorded for this clone. V usage is TRBV28 and J usage is TRBJ2-7; 7 bases fit TRBD1. CDR1 MDHEN and CDR2 SYDVKM come from the germline V gene. V trimming: 6 bases; J trimming: 13 bases; junction bases outside the gene matches: 15. The CDR3 has 13 residues. The DNA of the CDR3 is TGTGCCAGCAGGCCAGGGGGAGCGCTACCGATCTACTTC. Amino acid sequence: CASRPGGALPIYF. Supplemented by reference TRBV28 and TRBJ2-7, the full variable domain reads DVKVTQSSRYLVKRTGEKVFLECVQDMDHENMFWYRQDPGLGLRLIYFSYDVKMKEKGDIPEGYSVSREKKERFSLILESASTNQTSMYLCASRPGGALPIYFGPGTRLTVT.

V is TRBV7-8 and J is TRBJ2-1, with D maybe TRBD2 (5 bases). This CDR3 spans 17 amino acids. Germline CDR1 and CDR2: SGHVS and FQNEAQ. V lost 2 bases and J 0 bases, leaving 14 bases between the germline ends. Here the CDR3 DNA reads TGTGCCAGCAGCTTATGGGCTCGGGAAAGCTCCTACAATGAGCAGTTCTTC. Protein: CASSLWARESSYNEQFF.

This chain links TRBV19 with TRBJ2-1; 9 nucleotides agree with TRBD1. V trimming: 6 bases; J trimming: 7 bases; junction bases outside the gene matches: 10. This CDR3 is built from 15 residues. Germline CDR1 LNHDA, CDR2 SQIVND (reference sequence). The CDR3 loop reads CASSDPGTGKNEQFF. The CDR3 region has the DNA TGTGCCAGTAGCGATCCCGGGACAGGGAAGAATGAGCAGTTCTTC.

This sequence joins TRBV4-3 and TRBJ2-1; 9 bases agree with TRBD2. Germline V gene sequence: CDR1 LGHNA, CDR2 YSLEER. The length of the CDR3 is 13 residues. Unmatched junction bases numbered 6, after V lost 3 bases and J lost 12 bases. The CDR3 loop is CASSQVGREGQFF. The CDR3 bases are TGCGCCAGCAGCCAGGTGGGGCGGGAGGGGCAGTTCTTC.

The chain links TRBV6-4 to TRBJ1-6; 7 bases are shared with TRBD1. V lost 4 bases to trimming and J lost 7 bases; unmatched junction nucleotides: 7. From germline, CDR1 is MRHNA and CDR2 SNTAGT. This CDR3 region has 15 residues. The CDR3 nucleotides are TGTGCCAGCAGTGTGGATGAGGGGGCGAATTCACCCCTCCACTTT. Translating gives CASSVDEGANSPLHF.

In this sample, this clone turned up a few times. This chain connects TRBV7-2 to TRBJ2-1; D is ambiguous. Per germline, CDR1 SGHTA and CDR2 FQGNSA. There are 16 residues in the CDR3. V was trimmed by 2 bases and J by 0 bases, leaving 11 bases between them. CDR3 sequence reads: CASSLFPRGSYNEQFF. The CDR3, as DNA: TGTGCCAGCAGCTTATTCCCCCGCGGCTCCTACAATGAGCAGTTCTTC.

V gene TRBV28 combines with J gene TRBJ1-5; D is uncertain. This CDR3 has 12 amino acids. Germline values: CDR1 MDHEN, CDR2 SYDVKM. Deletions cut 3 bases from V and 6 bases from J, with 6 bases between. CDR3 protein: CASSFSGQPQHF. The CDR3 bases are TGTGCCAGCAGTTTTTCCGGTCAGCCCCAGCATTTT.